The T cell receptor beta chain under discussion was sequenced for a study of blood T cells in healthy people across ages. A J-beta primer mix and a sample-barcoded 5' primer were used in a second PCR of about 7 to 12 cycles. TCRdb re-derived calls from the 5' RACE reads in MiXCR, one entry per CDR3 protein. The sample carries 1,500,000 or so distinct CDR3 sequences, around 55% recorded once. Sequenced material: blood. The sequence was collected from a young man in good health.

CDR3 protein: CASRNIALLSYEQYF. For the CDR3, the DNA is TGCGCCAGCAGGAATATTGCCCTTCTTTCCTACGAGCAGTACTTC. The J gene is TRBJ2-7, the V gene TRBV5-1; D gene uncertain. The CDR3 extends over 15 amino acids. Trimming pared 5 bases from V and 1 base from J, leaving 16 bases between. Per germline, CDR1 SGHRS and CDR2 YFSETQ.